This T cell receptor (beta chain) was retrieved from a study of response to subunit inactivated influenza vaccine. Germline V gives CDR1 LGHDT, CDR2 YNNKEL (reference sequence). This CDR3 is built from 16 residues. Deletions cut 2 bases from V and 5 bases from J, with 18 bases between. Using its own MiXCR run on the RT-PCR reads, TCRdb lists one record per CDR3 protein. The sample lists some 480,000 distinct CDR3 sequences, approximately 10% occurring once. Sequenced here: PBMCs from blood, sampled 35 to 45 days after vaccination. J is TRBJ1-2 and V is TRBV3-1; D ambiguous. The receptor comes from a man in his fifties or sixties who received an inactivated influenza vaccine. The CDR3 nucleotides are TGTGCCAGCAGCCAATTTTCAGCAACAGCTACTTATGGCTACACCTTC. Protein sequence: CASSQFSATATYGYTF.